This T cell receptor beta chain was captured in a study of cytotoxic CD8 clonotypes in ibrutinib-treated CLL. Broader study findings: Patients had baseline clonality above age-matched healthy donors, and this clonality moved with circulating CD8+ T-cell counts. Public clonotypes occurred uncommonly; on treatment, they contracted or remained stable.

The CDR3 covers 13 residues. Germline V gene lookup returns CDR1 SGHAT and CDR2 FQNNGV. V was cut by 1 base and J by 7 bases, with 10 bases left in between. For TCR beta libraries, about 1.9 micrograms of genomic DNA were obtained from cryopreserved PBMCs. Depth targeted 1 in 200,000 to 1 in 1 million T cells, averaging 10x coverage per clonotype. Method: immunoSEQ multiplex PCR; TCRdb's copy keeps in-frame clones and lacks some. Of around 140,000 clones detected, about three quarters appear once; the ten largest clones hold just over 5%. This clone has at least ten counts. Its matching antigen is unknown.

The sample was PBMCs, taken after 24 months of ibrutinib treatment. This clonotype was obtained from a human donor with chronic lymphocytic leukemia. The chain combines TRBV11-2 with TRBJ1-1; no clear D. The CDR3, as DNA: TGTGCCAGCAGCTTAGCCACCGGGGATGAAGCTTTCTTT. Its translation is CASSLATGDEAFF. The full variable domain, in which reference TRBV11-2 and TRBJ1-1 provide the parts outside the CDR3, is EAGVAQSPRYKIIEKRQSVAFWCNPISGHATLYWYQQILGQGPKLLIQFQNNGVVDDSQLPKDRFSAERLKGVDSTLKIQPAKLEDSAVYLCASSLATGDEAFFGQGTRLTVV.